These 22 T cell receptor beta chains were sequenced from one sample in a study of monozygotic twins with inflammatory bowel disease. TCRdb processed the 5' RACE reads again and assigns one entry to each CDR3 protein, with no DNA. The sample holds about 300,000 distinct CDR3 sequences. Sequencing used blood. The receptors come from a human donor with ulcerative colitis or Crohn's disease, or a healthy co-twin of an affected twin (not recorded which).

This sequence joins TRBV12-3 or TRBV12-4 and TRBJ1-1; TCRdb outputs TRBD1, but without DNA this stays unchecked. The CDR3 loop spans 15 amino acids. CDR3 loop: CASRDLRGLSTEAFF.

V gene TRBV20-1 combines with J gene TRBJ2-7; TCRdb returns TRBD1, unconfirmable since there is no DNA. The germline V gene encodes CDR1 DFQATT and CDR2 SNEGSKA (reference sequence). The CDR3 contains 15 residues. CDR3 protein: CSAPRGGRAHYEQYF.

J is TRBJ2-1 and V is TRBV20-1. The V gene's germline CDR1 is DFQATT and CDR2 SNEGSKA (reference sequence). The CDR3 is 18 amino acids. The CDR3 loop reads CSARDPGVAYSSYNEQFF.

The V call is TRBV19, the J call TRBJ1-1. The CDR3 contains 16 residues. Germline V gives CDR1 LNHDA, CDR2 SQIVND (reference sequence). The CDR3 sequence is CASSPRGHTMNTEAFF. Full variable domain (missing parts from reference TRBV19 and TRBJ1-1): DGGITQSPKYLFRKEGQNVTLSCEQNLNHDAMYWYRQDPGQGLRLIYYSQIVNDFQKGDIAEGYSVSREKKESFPLTVTSAQKNPTAFYLCASSPRGHTMNTEAFFGQGTRLTVV.

Here the CDR3 reads CASSLGDSSTDTQYF. The chain joins TRBV12-3 or TRBV12-4 to TRBJ2-3; checking the TCRdb D call of TRBD1 is not possible without DNA. CDR3 length equals 15 residues.

J is TRBJ2-7 and V is TRBV20-1. CDR1 and CDR2 (germline): DFQATT, SNEGSKA (reference sequence). There are 13 residues in the CDR3. The CDR3 sequence: CSASYREPSEQYF.

V gene TRBV5-6 combines with J gene TRBJ2-2; TCRdb selects TRBD1, and the lack of DNA leaves this call unchecked. There are 14 residues in the CDR3. Germline CDR1 is SGHDT and CDR2 is YYEEEE. The CDR3 sequence is CASSMDPATGELFF.

The chain links TRBV6-1 to TRBJ2-6; there is no DNA to check the TCRdb D call of TRBD1. The CDR3 totals 14 residues. The V gene's germline CDR1 is MNHNS and CDR2 SASEGT. This chain's CDR3 is CATRGSAGANVLTF.

The chain uses TRBV5-1 and TRBJ1-2. In germline, CDR1 is SGHRS, CDR2 YFSETQ. The CDR3 covers 14 residues. The CDR3 sequence is CASSLDSPLYGYTF.

The chain carries TRBV6-5 and TRBJ1-6. The CDR3 contains 15 residues. Germline loops: CDR1 MNHEY, CDR2 SVGAGI. CDR3 sequence: CASSYGDVGNSPLHF.

The chain couples TRBV6-1 to TRBJ2-2. CDR3 length: 14 amino acids. Germline V lookup: CDR1 MNHNS, CDR2 SASEGT. The CDR3 is CASERFLGTGELFF.

This sequence joins TRBV11-2 and TRBJ2-5; the D call from TCRdb, TRBD1, cannot be confirmed without DNA. CDR3 size: 14 residues. The germline V gene has CDR1 SGHAT and CDR2 FQNNGV. CDR3 in amino acids: CASSLEGGGGTQYF.

The rearrangement joins TRBV12-2 to TRBJ1-5; the D gene TCRdb calls, TRBD1, cannot be checked with no DNA. TRBV12-2 constitutes a pseudogene. This CDR3 is 17 amino acids long. This chain's CDR3 is CASRFGQGCGSNQPQHF.

The chain is built from TRBV18 and TRBJ1-2. Germline V gene lookup returns CDR1 KGHSH and CDR2 LQKENI. The CDR3 sequence is 13 residues long. CDR3 region: CASSPTGGAGYTF.

The chain has TRBV27 and TRBJ2-7; TCRdb gives TRBD1 as the D gene, but with no DNA this cannot be confirmed. Germline CDR1 reads MNHEY; CDR2 reads SMNVEV (reference sequence). There are 16 residues in the CDR3. The CDR3 here is CASNHGQGRPGVEQYF.

The chain recombines TRBV30 with TRBJ2-4; the D call of TRBD1 rests on TCRdb alone, since no DNA is present to check it. Germline V gene data show CDR1 as GTSNPN and CDR2 as SVGIG (reference sequence). The CDR3 extends over 15 amino acids. The CDR3 sequence is CAWSVLGVAKNIQYF.

The chain is built from TRBV28 and TRBJ1-1; without DNA, the TCRdb call of TRBD1 cannot be checked. In germline, CDR1 is MDHEN, CDR2 SYDVKM. The CDR3 is made up of 16 amino acids. The CDR3 protein is CASSFRTGAGDTEAFF.

The chain is built from TRBV7-9 and TRBJ2-2; TCRdb lists TRBD1, though no DNA is available to test this call. Germline V gene sequence: CDR1 SEHNR, CDR2 FQNEAQ (reference sequence). This CDR3 contains 16 residues. CDR3 sequence: CASSLATGVITGELFF.

The chain carries TRBV7-3 and TRBJ2-1. The germline gives CDR1 SGHTA, CDR2 FQGTGA. This CDR3 has 13 amino acids. Here the CDR3 reads CASRIDGNNEQFF. Variable domain in full (rest from reference TRBV7-3 and TRBJ2-1): GAGVSQTPSNKVTEKGKYVELRCDPISGHTALYWYRQSLGQGPEFLIYFQGTGAADDSGLPNDRFFAVRPEGSVSTLKIQRTERGDSAVYLCASRIDGNNEQFFGPGTRLTVL.

V and J are TRBV28 and TRBJ2-7; the TRBD1 assignment by TCRdb is unverifiable without DNA. This CDR3 comprises 15 residues. CDR1 and CDR2 from the germline V gene are MDHEN and SYDVKM. This chain's CDR3 is CASSSWQGPFYEQYF. Full variable domain (remainder filled in from reference TRBV28 and TRBJ2-7): DVKVTQSSRYLVKRTGEKVFLECVQDMDHENMFWYRQDPGLGLRLIYFSYDVKMKEKGDIPEGYSVSREKKERFSLILESASTNQTSMYLCASSSWQGPFYEQYFGPGTRLTVT.

The chain employs TRBV2 and TRBJ1-6; TCRdb gives TRBD1 as the D gene, but with no DNA this cannot be confirmed. The germline V gene has CDR1 SNHLY and CDR2 FYNNEI. The CDR3 loop spans 16 amino acids. CDR3 sequence reads: CASLADSGTTNSPLHF.

The chain carries TRBV6-6 and TRBJ2-3; checking the TCRdb D call of TRBD1 is not possible without DNA. There are 13 residues in the CDR3. Germline V gives CDR1 MNHNY, CDR2 SVGAGI (reference sequence). The CDR3 loop reads CASSPRATDTQYF.